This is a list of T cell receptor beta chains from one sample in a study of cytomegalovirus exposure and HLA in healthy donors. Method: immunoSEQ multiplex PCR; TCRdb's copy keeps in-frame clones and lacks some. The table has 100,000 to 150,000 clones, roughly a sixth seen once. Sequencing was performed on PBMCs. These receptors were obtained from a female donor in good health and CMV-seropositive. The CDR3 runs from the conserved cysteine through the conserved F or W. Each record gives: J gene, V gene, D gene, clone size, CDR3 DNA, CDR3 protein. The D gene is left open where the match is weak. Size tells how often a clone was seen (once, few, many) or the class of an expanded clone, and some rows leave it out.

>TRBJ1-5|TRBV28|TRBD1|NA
TGTGCCAGCAGACTCGGACAGGTTAGCAATCAGCCCCAGCATTTT
CASRLGQVSNQPQHF
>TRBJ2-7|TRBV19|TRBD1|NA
TGTGCCAGTAGTCAGGGACAGGACTACTACGAGCAGTACTTC
CASSQGQDYYEQYF
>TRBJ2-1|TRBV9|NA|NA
TGTGCCAGCAGCGTAGGGTCTAGGGGGTATGGAAATGAGCAGTTCTTC
CASSVGSRGYGNEQFF
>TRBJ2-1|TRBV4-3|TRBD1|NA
TGCGCCAGCAGTTTCGGGCCAGGACAGGGATGGGACAATGAGCAGTTCTTC
CASSFGPGQGWDNEQFF
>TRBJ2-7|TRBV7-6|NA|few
TGTGCCAGCAGCTTGGGTCCTTACAGCTCCCCCAACGAGCAGTACTTC
CASSLGPYSSPNEQYF
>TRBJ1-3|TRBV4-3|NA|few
TGCGCCAGCAGCCAAGATGGGCGAGGGGACAGAAACACCATATATTTT
CASSQDGRGDRNTIYF
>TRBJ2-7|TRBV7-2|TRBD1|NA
TGTGCCAGCAGCTTATGGACAGGGCTTACCTACGAGCAGTACTTC
CASSLWTGLTYEQYF
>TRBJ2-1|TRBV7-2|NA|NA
TGTGCCAGCAGCTTCTTCTCCGGTGAGCAGTTCTTC
CASSFFSGEQFF
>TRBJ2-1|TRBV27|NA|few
TGTGCCACCATTGGACTTCACGGGGAGCAGTTCTTC
CATIGLHGEQFF
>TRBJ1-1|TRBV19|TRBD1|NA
TGTGCCAGTAGTATTGGGACAGGGTTTTGGACAGGATTATCACCTGAAGCTTTCTTT
CASSIGTGFWTGLSPEAFF
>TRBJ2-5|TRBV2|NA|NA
TGTGCCAGCAGTGCTCAACAGGGCCAAGAGACCCAGTACTTC
CASSAQQGQETQYF
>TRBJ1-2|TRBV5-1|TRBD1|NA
TGCGCCAGCAGCTCCGGGACAGGCAACTATGGCTACACCTTC
CASSSGTGNYGYTF
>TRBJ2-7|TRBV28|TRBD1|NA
TGTGCCAGCAGGGCGGACAGGGGGTTGGCCTACGAGCAGTACTTC
CASRADRGLAYEQYF
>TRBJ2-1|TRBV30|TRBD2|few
TGTGCCTGGACACAGGGACTAGCGGGACTCTACAATGAGCAGTTCTTC
CAWTQGLAGLYNEQFF
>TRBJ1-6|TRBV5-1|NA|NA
TGCGCCAGCAGCTTGTTAACAGGTCCCTATAATTCACCCCTCCACTTT
CASSLLTGPYNSPLHF
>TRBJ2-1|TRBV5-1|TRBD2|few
TGCGCCAGCAGTCTTAGCGGGGGGGCCCCCTACAATGAGCAGTTCTTC
CASSLSGGAPYNEQFF
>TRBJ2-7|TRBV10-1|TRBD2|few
TGCGCCAGCAGTGAGTTACGTAGCGGGGGCCCCCCCCAGCAGTACTTC
CASSELRSGGPPQQYF
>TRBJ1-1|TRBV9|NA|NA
TGTGCCAGCAGCGTAGTTCCGGGGTCAGAAGCTTTCTTT
CASSVVPGSEAFF
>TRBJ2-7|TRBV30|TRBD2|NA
TGTGCCTGGACCCGAGGGAGGACTAGCGGGCAGACCTACGAGCAGTACTTC
CAWTRGRTSGQTYEQYF
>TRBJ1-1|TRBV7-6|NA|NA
TGTGCCAGCAGCTTAGGACCTGCGCGGGGAGCTTTCTTT
CASSLGPARGAFF
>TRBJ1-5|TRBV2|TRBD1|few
TGTGCCAGCAGCGTTAGACAGGGGGGTCAGCCCCAGCATTTT
CASSVRQGGQPQHF
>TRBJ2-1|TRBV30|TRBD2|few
TGTGCCTGGACACCTTTGACTAGCGGGGATTACAATGAGCAGTTCTTC
CAWTPLTSGDYNEQFF
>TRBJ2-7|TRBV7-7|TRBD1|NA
TGTGCTAGCGGTCCCGGGACAGGGGGCTACGAGCAGTACTTC
CASGPGTGGYEQYF
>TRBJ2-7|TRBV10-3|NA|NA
TGTGCCATCAGTGGGGACACCTACGAGCAGTACTTC
CAISGDTYEQYF
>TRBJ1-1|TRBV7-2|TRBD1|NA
TGTGCCAGCAGCCCGGACAGGGGGAGGACTGAAGCTTTCTTT
CASSPDRGRTEAFF
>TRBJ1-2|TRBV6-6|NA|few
TGTGCCAGCAGTTACTCGTACAGGGTGTATGGCTACACCTTC
CASSYSYRVYGYTF